The sequence of this T cell receptor beta chain was determined in a study of response to subunit inactivated influenza vaccine. The CDR3 spans 16 residues. The J segment lost 0 bases and the V segment lost 5 bases, leaving 7 bases of the junction unmatched. CDR1 is MGHRA and CDR2 is YSYEKL in the germline V gene. TCRdb passed the RT-PCR reads through MiXCR, listing each CDR3 protein once. The sample contains 610,000 or so distinct CDR3 sequences, 11% to 15% of which appear only once. Study-level points and caveats: It was suggested by the authors that few new T cells are recruited by each seasonal influenza vaccination.

Concerning this clonotype itself: Its antigen is not identified.

The clonotype comes from a man aged 45-60 years who received an inactivated influenza vaccine. The sample here was PBMCs from blood, taken less than 13 days after vaccination. V is TRBV4-1 and J is TRBJ2-1, with 7 bases matching TRBD2. CDR3 sequence (DNA): TGCGCCAGCAGCGATAGCGGGCGGAGCTCCTACAATGAGCAGTTCTTC. Encoded protein: CASSDSGRSSYNEQFF.